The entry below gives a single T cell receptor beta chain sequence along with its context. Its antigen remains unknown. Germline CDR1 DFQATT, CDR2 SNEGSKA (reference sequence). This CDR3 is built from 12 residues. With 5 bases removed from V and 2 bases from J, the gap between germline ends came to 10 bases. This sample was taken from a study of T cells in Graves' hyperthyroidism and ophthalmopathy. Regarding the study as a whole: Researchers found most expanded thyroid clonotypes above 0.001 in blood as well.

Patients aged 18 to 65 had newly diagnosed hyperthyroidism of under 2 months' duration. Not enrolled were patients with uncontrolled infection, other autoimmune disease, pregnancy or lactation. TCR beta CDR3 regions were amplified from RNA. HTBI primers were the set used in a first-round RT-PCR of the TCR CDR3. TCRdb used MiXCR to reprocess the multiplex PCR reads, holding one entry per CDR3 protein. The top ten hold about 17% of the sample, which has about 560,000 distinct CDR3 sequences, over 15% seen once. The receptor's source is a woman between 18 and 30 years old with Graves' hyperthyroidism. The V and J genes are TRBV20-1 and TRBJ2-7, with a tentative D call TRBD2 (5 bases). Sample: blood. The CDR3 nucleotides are TGCAGTGCTTTAAGCGGCACCTACGAGCAGTACTTC. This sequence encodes CSALSGTYEQYF.